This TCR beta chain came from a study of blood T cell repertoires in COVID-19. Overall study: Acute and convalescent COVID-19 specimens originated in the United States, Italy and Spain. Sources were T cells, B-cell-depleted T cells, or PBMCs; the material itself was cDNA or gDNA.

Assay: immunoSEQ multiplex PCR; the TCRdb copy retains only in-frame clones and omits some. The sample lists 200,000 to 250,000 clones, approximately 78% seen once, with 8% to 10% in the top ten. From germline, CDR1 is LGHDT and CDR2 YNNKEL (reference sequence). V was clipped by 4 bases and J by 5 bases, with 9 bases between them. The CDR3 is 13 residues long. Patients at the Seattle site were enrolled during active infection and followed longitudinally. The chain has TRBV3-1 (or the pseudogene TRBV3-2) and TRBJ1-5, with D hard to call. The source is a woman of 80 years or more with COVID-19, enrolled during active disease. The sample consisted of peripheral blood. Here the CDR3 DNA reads TGTGCCAGCAGCCGTAACAACGATCAGCCCCAGCATTTT. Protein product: CASSRNNDQPQHF.